The 12 T cell receptor beta chains listed next were all sequenced from one sample in a study of T cell changes during pregnancy in multiple sclerosis (dated by TCRdb to the late 2010s). Library preparation used the immunoSEQ multiplex PCR assay. Held by TCRdb, this immuneACCESS table contains in-frame sequences only and omits some clones. Under half of the omission traces to an unresolved V gene where checked; the cause of the rest is unknown. In this sample the table shows 35,000 to 50,000 clones, less than 90% of which occur a single time. The ten largest clonotypes hold around 0.65% of the sample. The sample in question was CD4+ T cells from peripheral blood mononuclear cells, obtained before pregnancy. The receptors derive from a female donor with multiple sclerosis, enrolled in a pregnancy study.

The CDR3 region has the DNA TGTGCCAGCAAACGCCGAGGGGGACAGGGAAAAGGCTCTAATTCACCCCTCCACTTT. The encoded protein is CASKRRGGQGKGSNSPLHF. This rearrangement joins TRBV2 to TRBJ1-6, with 9 bases identical to TRBD1. This CDR3 is built from 19 residues. V gave up 7 bases and J gave up 6 bases; unmatched junction bases: 19. Per germline, CDR1 SNHLY and CDR2 FYNNEI.

This chain links TRBV4-1 with TRBJ2-5; 7 bases align to TRBD2. Losses at the gene ends were 6 bases for V and 4 bases for J; bases not matched to a gene: 17. This CDR3 has 17 residues. CDR1 and CDR2 from the germline V gene are MGHRA and YSYEKL. The CDR3 is CASRRPGTNISRETQYF. CDR3 nucleotides: TGCGCCAGCAGACGTCCCGGGACTAATATCTCGAGAGAGACCCAGTACTTC.

This clone was detected only a few times. V usage is TRBV30 and J usage is TRBJ1-5, with 8 bases fitting TRBD1. Germline CDR1 is GTSNPN and CDR2 is SVGIG (reference sequence). V trimming: 4 bases; J trimming: 7 bases; junction bases outside the gene matches: 9. The CDR3 covers 14 residues. The CDR3 reads CAWTGGPLGQPQHF. CDR3 coding DNA: TGTGCCTGGACAGGGGGCCCGTTGGGACAGCCCCAGCATTTT.

This chain uses TRBV6-5 with TRBJ1-5; no reliable D call. V was trimmed by 5 bases and J by 3 bases, leaving 8 bases between them. Germline CDR1 MNHEY, CDR2 SVGAGI. This CDR3 region has 13 residues. CDR3 sequence (DNA): TGTGCCAGCAGTCCACTTACCAATCAGCCCCAGCATTTT. This gives the protein CASSPLTNQPQHF.

This clone appeared a few times. The V call is TRBV6-5, the J call TRBJ1-5, with 8 nucleotides matching TRBD1. The CDR3 length is 14 residues. J gave up 4 bases and V 9 bases, and 8 bases lay outside the gene matches. Germline V CDR1 and CDR2: MNHEY, SVGAGI. CDR3 in DNA: TGTGCCAGTTCGGACGGACAGGGAAATCAGCCCCAGCATTTT. It translates to CASSDGQGNQPQHF.

This clone was observed a single time. The chain carries TRBV19 and TRBJ2-7, with D possibly matching TRBD2 (6 bases). Germline CDR1 reads LNHDA; CDR2 reads SQIVND (reference sequence). Trimming cost V 5 bases and J 0 bases, with 14 bases left between them. This CDR3 contains 15 residues. For the CDR3, the DNA is TGTGCCAGTAGTCTGGAGGGACCGATCTCCTACGAGCAGTACTTC. Protein sequence: CASSLEGPISYEQYF. The full variable domain, completed using reference TRBV19 and TRBJ2-7, is DGGITQSPKYLFRKEGQNVTLSCEQNLNHDAMYWYRQDPGQGLRLIYYSQIVNDFQKGDIAEGYSVSREKKESFPLTVTSAQKNPTAFYLCASSLEGPISYEQYFGPGTRLTVT.

The chain combines TRBV5-1 with TRBJ2-7; 11 bases are a match to TRBD1. The CDR3 spans 15 residues. Germline V gene data show CDR1 as SGHRS and CDR2 as YFSETQ. The J segment lost 5 bases and the V segment lost 4 bases, leaving 8 bases of the junction unmatched. This CDR3 is CASSPRGTGGDEQYF. For the CDR3, the DNA is TGCGCCAGCAGCCCTAGGGGGACAGGGGGGGACGAGCAGTACTTC.

The V gene is TRBV7-6, the J gene TRBJ2-5; D may be TRBD2 (5 bases). Trimming shortened V by 0 bases and J by 5 bases, and 13 bases separated the two germline ends. CDR1 is SGHVS and CDR2 is FNYEAQ in the germline V gene. The CDR3 runs 15 residues. The CDR3 spells CASSLAGIRGETQYF. Here the CDR3 DNA reads TGTGCCAGCAGCTTAGCGGGAATTAGAGGGGAGACCCAGTACTTC.

V is TRBV18 and J is TRBJ2-1, with D perhaps matching TRBD2 (5 bases). The CDR3 consists of 14 residues. Germline CDR1 KGHSH, CDR2 LQKENI. V was pared by 3 bases and J by 3 bases, with 9 bases between. The CDR3 sequence is CASSPGSGYNEQFF. CDR3 DNA: TGTGCCAGCTCACCGGGAAGCGGCTACAATGAGCAGTTCTTC.

V gene TRBV18 combines with J gene TRBJ2-2, with TRBD2 identical over 7 bases. Per germline, CDR1 KGHSH and CDR2 LQKENI. V was clipped by 0 bases and J by 6 bases; unmatched bases: 1. This CDR3 spans 14 amino acids. CDR3 bases: TGTGCCAGCTCACCACCGGCGGGGGCCGGGGAGCTGTTTTTT. It yields the protein CASSPPAGAGELFF.

The rearrangement links TRBV18 to TRBJ2-5; the match to TRBD2 covers 7 bases. This CDR3 is built from 15 residues. Germline values: CDR1 KGHSH, CDR2 LQKENI. V trimming: 1 base; J trimming: 2 bases; junction bases outside the gene matches: 4. The CDR3 is CASSPLAGTQETQYF. CDR3 DNA sequence: TGTGCCAGCTCACCACTAGCGGGTACTCAAGAGACCCAGTACTTC.

The CDR3 nucleotides read TGTGCCAGCAGTCGTCTAGCGGGAGGGCCCCATGAGCAGTTCTTC. Translated: CASSRLAGGPHEQFF. The chain employs TRBV28 and TRBJ2-1; 12 nucleotides line up with TRBD2. Germline V lookup: CDR1 MDHEN, CDR2 SYDVKM. With 5 bases clipped from V and 8 bases from J, the junction kept 7 bases outside the gene matches. The length of the CDR3 is 15 residues.